One and the same sample provided the 13 T cell receptor beta chains below, sequenced in a study of T-cell reconstitution after alpha-beta-depleted transplantation in children. Unique molecular identifiers were built into the TCRbeta library. One entry per CDR3 protein, called by TCRdb with MiXCR from the PCR reads. Of around 50,000 distinct CDR3 sequences listed, 52% are singletons. The sequencing used peripheral blood, collected before TCRalphabeta/CD19-depleted stem cell transplant. These receptors were collected from a boy in the first two years of life with SCID, due to receive a stem cell transplant.

The chain links TRBV7-2 to TRBJ2-5, with unresolved D. This CDR3 spans 11 amino acids. The V gene's germline CDR1 is SGHTA and CDR2 FQGNSA. Trimming left V 4 bases short and J 7 bases short, with 7 bases between. The CDR3 reads CASSSDATQYF. The CDR3 bases are TGTGCCAGCAGCTCGGACGCGACCCAGTACTTC.

The chain recombines TRBV7-2 with TRBJ1-5, with D maybe TRBD1 (5 bases). The CDR3 contains 14 residues. V shed 5 bases and J shed 6 bases, with 14 bases lying between them. Germline V lookup: CDR1 SGHTA, CDR2 FQGNSA. CDR3 region: CASSPGAGSQPQHF. Written as DNA, the CDR3 is TGTGCCAGCAGCCCTGGGGCGGGGTCTCAGCCCCAGCATTTT.

The chain is built from TRBV4-3 and TRBJ2-7; D is perhaps TRBD1 (6 bases). This CDR3 is built from 15 residues. Germline loops: CDR1 LGHNA, CDR2 YSLEER. The V end lost 3 bases, the J end lost 3 bases, and 15 bases lay between the germline ends. As DNA, the CDR3 is TGCGCCAGCAGCCACCAGGGGAACGGTAACTACGAGCAGTACTTC. It translates to CASSHQGNGNYEQYF.

The genes are TRBV10-3 and TRBJ2-3; 9 bases match TRBD2. CDR1 and CDR2 (germline): ENHRY, SYGVKD. The ends lost 6 bases at V and 3 bases at J; junction bases unmatched: 7. The CDR3 spans 15 residues. CDR3 sequence (DNA): TGTGCCATCAGCACCGGACTAGCGAAGACAGATACGCAGTATTTT. This gives the protein CAISTGLAKTDTQYF.

The sample holds one count of this clonotype. J is TRBJ2-3 and V is TRBV6-1; 8 bases fit TRBD2. Germline V lookup: CDR1 MNHNS, CDR2 SASEGT. The CDR3 runs 15 residues. The V and J ends lost 4 bases and 4 bases, in that order; junction bases with no gene match: 7. In DNA, the CDR3 is TGTGCCAGCAGTGCTGTAAGCGGGGGTTCAGATACGCAGTATTTT. Amino acids: CASSAVSGGSDTQYF.

This chain links TRBV5-1 with TRBJ2-7; 9 nucleotides agree with TRBD2. The CDR3 runs 14 residues. The junction had 8 bases not matched to a gene; V was cut back by 7 bases and J by 3 bases. Germline loops: CDR1 SGHRS, CDR2 YFSETQ. The CDR3 region is CASSGTSLIYEQYF. CDR3 DNA sequence: TGCGCCAGCTCCGGGACTAGCCTAATCTACGAGCAGTACTTC.

V usage is TRBV12-3 or TRBV12-4 and J usage is TRBJ2-3; TRBD2 aligns across 10 bases. The CDR3 sequence is 15 residues long. V shed 4 bases, J shed 4 bases, and the junction held 5 bases outside the gene matches. The CDR3 reads CASSSQTSGADTQYF. The CDR3 DNA reads as TGTGCCAGCAGTTCCCAAACTAGCGGGGCAGATACGCAGTATTTT.

The chain combines TRBV10-1 with TRBJ2-7; 8 positions agree with TRBD1. The V gene's germline CDR1 is WNHNN and CDR2 SYGVQD (reference sequence). The V gene end was trimmed by 2 bases and the J gene end by 6 bases; junction bases not matched to a gene: 0. This CDR3 region has 12 residues. The CDR3 nucleotides are TGCGCCAGCAGTGAGGACAGGGGCGAGCAGTACTTC. Its protein product is CASSEDRGEQYF.

This clonotype appeared a few times. The chain joins TRBV24-1 to TRBJ2-3; maybe TRBD2 (6 bases). The ends were cut back, 0 bases at V and 2 bases at J, with 14 bases in the middle. The CDR3 length is 17 residues. Germline CDR1 and CDR2: KGHDR and SFDVKD. As DNA, the CDR3 is TGTGCCACCAGTGATTTGGGTGCCGGGGGATACACAGATACGCAGTATTTT. Encoded protein: CATSDLGAGGYTDTQYF.

The chain employs TRBV4-1 and TRBJ1-1; the match to TRBD1 covers 8 bases. Germline V gene sequence: CDR1 MGHRA, CDR2 YSYEKL. The CDR3 has 15 amino acids. Trimming removed 4 bases from V and 0 bases from J; junction bases left unmatched: 4. This CDR3 is CASSRTGNMNTEAFF. CDR3 nucleotides: TGCGCCAGCAGCCGGACAGGGAATATGAACACTGAAGCTTTCTTT.

This clonotype has at least ten counts. The DNA for the CDR3 is TGTGCCAGCAGCCCGCCCACTGGAAGCTCCTACGAGCAGTACTTC. This translates into CASSPPTGSSYEQYF. The chain recombines TRBV2 with TRBJ2-7; D uncertain. V was cut by 6 bases and J by 0 bases, with 15 bases left in between. The germline V gene encodes CDR1 SNHLY and CDR2 FYNNEI. The CDR3 is 15 amino acids.

The V and J genes are TRBV10-2 and TRBJ1-4; D unresolved. V dropped 2 bases and J dropped 0 bases, with 4 bases sitting between them. The CDR3 has 14 residues. Germline V gene sequence: CDR1 WSHSY, CDR2 SAAADI. The CDR3 protein is CASSEVPTNEKLFF. The CDR3 nucleotides read TGCGCCAGCAGTGAGGTACCAACTAATGAAAAACTGTTTTTT.

This clonotype was found a few times. The CDR3 DNA reads TGTGCCAGCAGTTTGTCCTCAGGGATGACCCAGTACTTC. Protein product: CASSLSSGMTQYF. The rearrangement links TRBV27 to TRBJ2-5; D possibly corresponds to TRBD1 (5 bases). V gave up 3 bases and J gave up 7 bases, with 12 bases separating them. The germline V gene has CDR1 MNHEY and CDR2 SMNVEV (reference sequence). This CDR3 is 13 amino acids long.